A single sample gave rise to the 8 T cell receptor beta chains below, sequenced in a study of OX40 agonist ivuxolimab in advanced cancers. Receptor libraries were prepared by the immunoSEQ multiplex PCR assay. TCRdb limited this immuneACCESS table to in-frame rearrangements with V and J called. A share of clones is missing; checked studies link under half to unresolved V genes, and the rest is unexplained. The sample profile shows 90,000 or so clones; around 90% of them were found once. Of the sample, 0.7% to 0.95% is held by the ten largest clones. The material sequenced was CD4+ or CD8+ T cells sorted from blood, taken in a trial of the OX40 agonist ivuxolimab. The receptors come from an adult with an advanced solid tumor such as melanoma, head and neck, liver or kidney cancer.

V gene TRBV30 combines with J gene TRBJ2-3, with 16 bases matching TRBD2. The CDR3 length is 16 residues. J was trimmed by 4 bases and V by 2 bases; bases with no gene match: 3. The germline V gene has CDR1 GTSNPN and CDR2 SVGIG (reference sequence). CDR3 in DNA: TGTGCCTGGAGTCCGGGACTAGCGGGAGGGCCAGATACGCAGTATTTT. Translating it yields CAWSPGLAGGPDTQYF.

The rearrangement links TRBV5-1 to TRBJ2-5, with D unclear. The V end lost 0 bases, the J end lost 5 bases, and 14 bases lay between the germline ends. Germline CDR1 reads SGHRS; CDR2 reads YFSETQ. The length of the CDR3 is 15 residues. CDR3 region: CASSLAAHLEETQYF. The CDR3 DNA is TGCGCCAGCAGCTTGGCGGCTCACCTAGAGGAGACCCAGTACTTC.

This clone showed up just a few times. The chain recombines TRBV7-8 with TRBJ1-2; D is perhaps TRBD1 (6 bases). The CDR3 contains 14 residues. V dropped 5 bases and J dropped 5 bases, with 15 bases sitting between them. CDR1 and CDR2 (germline): SGHVS, FQNEAQ. The CDR3 nucleotides read TGTGCCAGCAGCCAATCATCACAGGGTTATGGCTACACCTTC. Translating it yields CASSQSSQGYGYTF.

The rearrangement joins TRBV7-9 to TRBJ2-7; either TRBD1 or TRBD2 may fit D (5 bases each). Germline V gene data show CDR1 as SEHNR and CDR2 as FQNEAQ (reference sequence). The CDR3 totals 15 residues. Trimming removed 5 bases from V and 2 bases from J, with 16 bases in between. CDR3 region: CASSPRGRLAYEQYF. The CDR3 region has the DNA TGTGCCAGCAGCCCACGGGGACGGCTCGCCTACGAGCAGTACTTC.

This clone appeared a single time. The CDR3 coding sequence is TGTGCCAGCAGGGCACGGGGGGGTAACTCCTACGAGCAGTACTTC. Its protein product is CASRARGGNSYEQYF. The chain links TRBV27 to TRBJ2-7, with 8 bases lining up with TRBD2. CDR3 size: 15 residues. Germline assignment: CDR1 MNHEY and CDR2 SMNVEV (reference sequence). The trim removed 6 bases at V and 0 bases at J, leaving 7 bases unmatched.

CDR3: CASSPNGQGLQETQYF. CDR3 in DNA: TGTGCCAGCTCGCCGAACGGACAGGGGCTCCAAGAGACCCAGTACTTC. This sequence joins TRBV18 and TRBJ2-5; 9 nucleotides line up with TRBD1. Looked up from germline, CDR1 is KGHSH and CDR2 is LQKENI. V was clipped by 6 bases and J by 1 base; unmatched bases: 9. This CDR3 region has 16 residues. Supplemented by reference TRBV18 and TRBJ2-5, the full variable domain reads NAGVMQNPRHLVRRRGQEARLRCSPMKGHSHVYWYRQLPEEGLKFMVYLQKENIIDESGMPKERFSAEFPKEGPSILRIQQVVRGDSAAYFCASSPNGQGLQETQYFGPGTRLLVL.

The chain joins TRBV5-1 to TRBJ2-7; 9 positions match TRBD2. With 3 bases clipped from V and 2 bases from J, the junction kept 12 bases outside the gene matches. The CDR3 length is 17 residues. Germline V gives CDR1 SGHRS, CDR2 YFSETQ. The CDR3 coding sequence is TGCGCCAGCAGCTCGCCCCGTGGGCGGGAGGGGACCTACGAGCAGTACTTC. Amino acid sequence: CASSSPRGREGTYEQYF. Looking up the rest from reference TRBV5-1 and TRBJ2-7 gives the full variable domain: KAGVTQTPRYLIKTRGQQVTLSCSPISGHRSVSWYQQTPGQGLQFLFEYFSETQRNKGNFPGRFSGRQFSNSRSEMNVSTLELGDSALYLCASSSPRGREGTYEQYFGPGTRLTVT.

This rearrangement joins TRBV30 to TRBJ2-7; tentative D call: TRBD1 (5 bases). This CDR3 has 15 amino acids. The germline V and J ends were trimmed by 1 base and 0 bases, with 13 bases remaining between them. CDR1 and CDR2 from the germline V gene are GTSNPN and SVGIG (reference sequence). The CDR3 is CAWSGNRKSSYEQYF. CDR3 nucleotides: TGTGCCTGGAGTGGGAACAGGAAGAGCTCCTACGAGCAGTACTTC.